This TCR beta chain is from a study of T cells in Graves' hyperthyroidism and ophthalmopathy. Amplification of TCR beta CDR3 regions was performed using RNA transcripts as template. With the HTBI primer set, the TCR CDR3 went through a first round of RT-PCR. TCRdb processed the multiplex PCR reads anew with MiXCR; each CDR3 protein has one entry. The sample carries 640,000 or so distinct CDR3 sequences, approximately 14% recorded once. This clonotype was detected ten times or more. The CDR3 is made up of 14 amino acids. Germline CDR1 and CDR2: SQVTM and ANQGSEA. With 7 bases removed from V and 0 bases from J, the gap between germline ends came to 13 bases.

The receptor was isolated from a middle-aged woman with Graves' ophthalmopathy. This chain links TRBV29-1 with TRBJ2-1, with D hard to call. Sequencing used blood. CDR3 nucleotide sequence: TGCAGCGCATCAGAGACGAGCTCCTACAATGAGCAGTTCTTC. Protein product: CSASETSSYNEQFF.